This T cell receptor beta chain derives from a study of cytomegalovirus exposure and HLA in healthy donors. Details on this clone: The antigen is unknown.

Primers: 60 Vbeta forward and 13 Jbeta reverse. The protocol was immunoSEQ multiplex PCR, while the TCRdb copy is restricted to in-frame clones and leaves out a portion. Its table records some 62,000 clones. Study results and limitations: In vitro experiments confirmed that three CMV-associated chains were specific for CMV antigens. Among immune exposure information, only CMV serostatus was available.

V was shortened by 3 bases and J by 6 bases, with 6 bases between the two germline ends. CDR1 is DFQATT and CDR2 is SNEGSKA in the germline V gene (reference sequence). There are 11 residues in the CDR3. The specimen sequenced was PBMCs. J is TRBJ2-1 and V is TRBV20-1, with D unclear. The origin of this receptor is a man under 40 in good health and CMV-seropositive. The CDR3 bases are TGCAGTGCTAGTACCAGCAATGAGCAGTTCTTC. This sequence encodes CSASTSNEQFF.